The 4 T cell receptor beta chains below all came from one sample that was sequenced in a study of neurological immune-mediated disorders. TCRdb itself ran the 5' RACE reads through MiXCR, one entry per CDR3 protein. Altogether tens of thousands of distinct CDR3 sequences are present, more than 5% being singletons, with the ten largest covering roughly 7.9%. Time point defined: longitudinal time-point 2. The sample was PBMCs. All receptors come from a woman between 55 and 75 years old with multiple sclerosis.

This clonotype was counted at least ten times. The rearrangement joins TRBV28 to TRBJ2-1, with no clear D. Trimming removed 2 bases from V and 4 bases from J, with 9 bases in between. The CDR3 is made up of 14 amino acids. Per the germline V gene, CDR1 is MDHEN and CDR2 is SYDVKM. The CDR3 loop is CASSLPSAYNEQFF. The CDR3 DNA reads as TGTGCCAGCAGTTTACCGTCAGCTTACAATGAGCAGTTCTTC.

This clonotype was counted at least ten times. The chain couples TRBV20-1 to TRBJ1-6; a possible D gene is TRBD1 (6 bases). The V end was cut by 5 bases, the J end by 0 bases, with 11 bases between. Per germline, CDR1 DFQATT and CDR2 SNEGSKA (reference sequence). This CDR3 is built from 15 residues. As DNA, the CDR3 is TGCAGTGCTGCCGGACAGCTCTCCTATAATTCACCCCTCCACTTT. Its translation is CSAAGQLSYNSPLHF.

The table lists this clonotype with many counts. The chain employs TRBV29-1 and TRBJ1-1, with TRBD1 identical over 7 bases. This CDR3 has 14 amino acids. Trimming cost V 4 bases and J 4 bases; bases outside gene matches: 9. Germline-derived CDR1 and CDR2 are SQVTM and ANQGSEA. CDR3 sequence: CSVGLGTEGTEAFF. For the CDR3, the DNA is TGCAGCGTTGGATTGGGGACAGAGGGCACTGAAGCTTTCTTT.

This clonotype appeared many times. The chain recombines TRBV20-1 with TRBJ1-2; perhaps TRBD1 as D (6 bases). Trimming took off 5 bases at V and 4 bases at J, with 17 bases between the two ends. Germline CDR1 and CDR2: DFQATT and SNEGSKA (reference sequence). The CDR3 spans 14 residues. The CDR3 nucleotides read TGCAGTGCTGAGAAACAGGGTAGCACCTATGGCTACACCTTC. Its protein product is CSAEKQGSTYGYTF.